These T cell receptor beta chains were read from a single sample in a study of blood T cells in healthy people across ages. TCRdb processed the 5' RACE reads anew with MiXCR; each CDR3 protein has one entry. The sample shows roughly 1.9 million distinct CDR3 sequences, 30% to 40% of them seen only once. Source material: blood. The receptors stem from a human donor in good health. CDR3s include the opening cysteine and the closing phenylalanine or tryptophan. Each record gives: clone size, J gene, D gene, V gene, CDR3 DNA, CDR3 protein. D genes are given only for firm matches. Some rows have no size entry. The others give once, few or many, or a class for an expanded clone.

-,TRBJ1-1,TRBD1,TRBV20-1,TGCAGTGCTCCAAGGACAGGGGGCGTGTGGATGAACACTGAAGCTTTCTTT,CSAPRTGGVWMNTEAFF
few,TRBJ2-1,-,TRBV7-2,TGTGCCAGCAGCTTACAGGGCCGATCTACGTACAATGAGCAGTTCTTC,CASSLQGRSTYNEQFF
-,TRBJ1-1,-,TRBV9,TGTGCCAGCAGCCCTCAGCAGGCGAACACTGAAGCTTTCTTT,CASSPQQANTEAFF
-,TRBJ1-2,-,TRBV29-1,TGCAGCACGTACAGGGTGGACTATGGCTACACCTTC,CSTYRVDYGYTF
-,TRBJ2-1,TRBD1,TRBV12-5,TGTGCTAGTGGTTTGGTACAACAGGGGGTAATGTTCTTC,CASGLVQQGVMFF
few,TRBJ1-2,TRBD1,TRBV6-5,TGTGCCAGCAGTGATAGGACAGGGGTAATCCATGGCTACACCTTC,CASSDRTGVIHGYTF
-,TRBJ2-7,-,TRBV6-1,TGTGCCAGCAGTGAAGGGGGGAGGCAGTTCTCCTACGAGCAGTACTTC,CASSEGGRQFSYEQYF
-,TRBJ2-1,-,TRBV6-2/TRBV6-3,TGTGCCAGCAGTCTTACCGAGACACCTCGCAATGAGCAGTTCTTC,CASSLTETPRNEQFF
-,TRBJ2-1,TRBD1,TRBV7-9,TGTGCCAGCACCAGGACAGGCCCCAATGAGCAGTTCTTC,CASTRTGPNEQFF
-,TRBJ2-3,-,TRBV29-1,TGCAGCGTTGAAGCGGGGGCGCCAGATACGCAGTATTTT,CSVEAGAPDTQYF
-,TRBJ2-5,TRBD2,TRBV20-1,TGCAGTGCTAGAAAGTTAGCGGGGGGGGCGGAGACCCAGTACTTC,CSARKLAGGAETQYF
many,TRBJ2-2,-,TRBV12-3/TRBV12-4,TGTGCCAGCAGTTTTAGGAACACCGGGGAGCTGTTTTTT,CASSFRNTGELFF
-,TRBJ2-7,TRBD2,TRBV4-3,TGCGCCAGCAGCCAAGATCTAGTGCGGCTAGCGGGGGGGCGGGAGCAGTACTTC,CASSQDLVRLAGGREQYF
-,TRBJ2-7,TRBD2,TRBV6-2/TRBV6-3,TGTGCCAGCAGTTACTCGTCCAGTGGAACGGGACTAGGAGACAATGAGCAGTACTTC,CASSYSSSGTGLGDNEQYF
-,TRBJ1-6,-,TRBV20-1,TGCAGTGCTAGAGAGGGGGCGACGGATTCACCCCTCCACTTT,CSAREGATDSPLHF
-,TRBJ1-2,-,TRBV28,TGTGCCAGCTCTGGCCAGGGAAGGGGCTACACCTTC,CASSGQGRGYTF
-,TRBJ2-5,-,TRBV7-2,TGTGCCAGCAGCTTACAGGGTAGGGCCCAAGAGACCCAGTACTTC,CASSLQGRAQETQYF
few,TRBJ2-7,-,TRBV9,TGTGCCAGCAGCTCCTCGACGACAGTCCCCTACGACGAGCAGTACTTC,CASSSSTTVPYDEQYF
few,TRBJ1-4,-,TRBV12-3/TRBV12-4,TGTGCCAGCAGTTTAGCTGAGGGGTACCAGGAAAAACTGTTTTTT,CASSLAEGYQEKLFF
-,TRBJ1-4,-,TRBV18,TGTGCCAGCTCACCAAACCGGGGAGAAGGTGAAAAACTGTTTTTT,CASSPNRGEGEKLFF
-,TRBJ2-1,-,TRBV11-3,TGTGCCAGCAGCTTAAGGGTAGCGGATCGGACGCAGTTCTTC,CASSLRVADRTQFF
-,TRBJ1-6,-,TRBV7-2,TGTGCCAGCAGCTTAGGAGGAGGGGCTGAGAATTCACCCCTCCACTTT,CASSLGGGAENSPLHF
-,TRBJ2-1,TRBD2,TRBV20-1,TGCAGTGCTAGTGCTAGCGGGGGGGCCGGGCACAATGAGCAGTTCTTC,CSASASGGAGHNEQFF
-,TRBJ1-2,-,TRBV2,TGTGCCAGCAGTGGCTCTGGGGGCTTTGGCGGCTACACCTTC,CASSGSGGFGGYTF
-,TRBJ2-3,TRBD2,TRBV6-4,TGTGCCAGCAGTGACTTAGCGGGGGCGTCCTATACGCAGTATTTT,CASSDLAGASYTQYF
-,TRBJ2-5,-,TRBV7-9,TGTGCCAGCGATAGGGTGGAGACCCAGTACTTC,CASDRVETQYF
few,TRBJ2-5,TRBD1,TRBV7-2,TGTGCCAGCAGCTTAGGCAGGGACAGCCTAAGTCAGTACTTC,CASSLGRDSLSQYF
-,TRBJ1-1,-,TRBV29-1,TGCAGCGTGCAAACACACCTTACACGGAACACTGAAGCTTTCTTT,CSVQTHLTRNTEAFF
-,TRBJ2-7,-,TRBV6-2/TRBV6-3,TGTGCCAGCAAGCAGGAAGTCGAGCAGTACTTC,CASKQEVEQYF
-,TRBJ2-1,-,TRBV6-2/TRBV6-3,TGTGCCAGCAGCCCCTCGCAGGATGTTTACAATGAGCAGTTCTTC,CASSPSQDVYNEQFF
-,TRBJ1-2,TRBD1,TRBV19,TGCGCCAGTGCCGGGACAGGGGGCGTTCCTGGCTACACCTTC,CASAGTGGVPGYTF
-,TRBJ1-1,-,TRBV28,TGTGCCAGCAGTAGGGGGGCGGTGAACACTGAAGCTTTCTTT,CASSRGAVNTEAFF
-,TRBJ2-3,-,TRBV6-5,TGTGCCAGCAGTTACGCAGTAACTAGCACAGATACGCAGTATTTT,CASSYAVTSTDTQYF
-,TRBJ1-3,-,TRBV4-3,TGCGCCAGCAGCCCCAGACAGAGTTTCTCTGGAAACACCATATATTTT,CASSPRQSFSGNTIYF
-,TRBJ2-3,-,TRBV3-1,TGTGCCAGCAGCCAAGATGTTCGGTTCACAGATGCGCAGTATTTT,CASSQDVRFTDAQYF
-,TRBJ2-1,TRBD1,TRBV28,TGTGCCATCACGTCGGGACAGCTATACAATGAGCAGTTCTTC,CAITSGQLYNEQFF
once,TRBJ2-3,-,TRBV5-6,TGTGCCAGCAGCTGGGGGGGCAGGGGAGGAGATACGCAGTATTTT,CASSWGGRGGDTQYF
-,TRBJ2-7,-,TRBV6-2/TRBV6-3,TGTGCCAGCACCGACGGAGCGGGTGACTCCTACGAGCAGTACTTC,CASTDGAGDSYEQYF
-,TRBJ1-2,-,TRBV27,TGTGCCAGCAGTTCCACAGACAGGCCCTATGGCTACACCTTC,CASSSTDRPYGYTF
-,TRBJ2-5,TRBD1,TRBV20-1,TGCAGTGCTACCGACAGGGGGCAAGGAGAGACCCAGTACTTC,CSATDRGQGETQYF